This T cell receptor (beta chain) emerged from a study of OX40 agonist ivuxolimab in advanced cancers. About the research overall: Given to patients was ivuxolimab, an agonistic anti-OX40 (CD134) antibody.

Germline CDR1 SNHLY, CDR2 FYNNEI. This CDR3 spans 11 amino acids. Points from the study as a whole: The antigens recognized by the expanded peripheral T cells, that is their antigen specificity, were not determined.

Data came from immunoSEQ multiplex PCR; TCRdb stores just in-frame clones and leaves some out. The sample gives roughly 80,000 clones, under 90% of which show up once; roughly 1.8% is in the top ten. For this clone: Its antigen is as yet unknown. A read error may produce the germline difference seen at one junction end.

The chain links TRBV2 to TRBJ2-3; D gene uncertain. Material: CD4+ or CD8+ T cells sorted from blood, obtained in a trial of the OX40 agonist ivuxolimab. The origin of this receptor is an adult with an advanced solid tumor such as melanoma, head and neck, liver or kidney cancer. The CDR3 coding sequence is TGTGCCAGCAGTGAAATGGGGATTCCCCATTTT. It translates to CASSEMGIPHF.